Below are 2 T cell receptor beta chains sequenced from a single sample in a study of blood T cell repertoires in COVID-19. Using immunoSEQ multiplex PCR, the repertoire was profiled, and TCRdb retains in-frame clones only, with some absent. The sample records some 68,000 clones, about 80% being singletons. The sequenced sample consisted of peripheral blood. The receptors stem from a man between 65 and 85 years old with acute or convalescent COVID-19.

V usage is TRBV11-2 and J usage is TRBJ2-7; maybe TRBD1 (6 bases). From germline, CDR1 is SGHAT and CDR2 FQNNGV. Trimming left V 1 base short and J 6 bases short, with 7 bases between. The CDR3 is made up of 12 amino acids. This CDR3 is CASSLGGGEQYF. CDR3 in DNA: TGTGCCAGCAGCTTAGGAGGGGGCGAGCAGTACTTC.

The gene calls are TRBV24-1 and TRBJ2-5; possibly TRBD1 for D (7 bases). CDR3 size: 12 residues. Germline CDR1 and CDR2: KGHDR and SFDVKD. The V end was cut by 4 bases, the J end by 10 bases, with 12 bases between. CDR3 nucleotide sequence: TGTGCCACCAGTGACCCAGGGGGGAACCAGTACTTC. Translated, it gives CATSDPGGNQYF.